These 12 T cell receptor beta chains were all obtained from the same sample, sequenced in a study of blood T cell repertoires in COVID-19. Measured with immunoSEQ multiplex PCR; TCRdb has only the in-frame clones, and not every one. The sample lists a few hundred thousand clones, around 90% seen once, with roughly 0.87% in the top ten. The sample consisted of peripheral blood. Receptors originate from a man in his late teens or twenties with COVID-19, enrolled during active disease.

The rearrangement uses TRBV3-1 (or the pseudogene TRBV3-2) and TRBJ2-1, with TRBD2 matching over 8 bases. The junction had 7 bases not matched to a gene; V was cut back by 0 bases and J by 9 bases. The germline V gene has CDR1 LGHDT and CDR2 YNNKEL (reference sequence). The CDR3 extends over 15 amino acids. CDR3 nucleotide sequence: TGTGCCAGCAGCCAAGATCGAATGGCGGGGGGTGAGCAGTTCTTC. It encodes CASSQDRMAGGEQFF.

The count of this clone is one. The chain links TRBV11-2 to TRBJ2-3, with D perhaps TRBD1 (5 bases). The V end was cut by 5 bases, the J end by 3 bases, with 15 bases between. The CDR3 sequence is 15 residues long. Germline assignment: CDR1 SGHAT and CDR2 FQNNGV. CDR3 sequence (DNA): TGTGCCAGCAGCCCTGGCGGACACCCAACAGATACGCAGTATTTT. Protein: CASSPGGHPTDTQYF.

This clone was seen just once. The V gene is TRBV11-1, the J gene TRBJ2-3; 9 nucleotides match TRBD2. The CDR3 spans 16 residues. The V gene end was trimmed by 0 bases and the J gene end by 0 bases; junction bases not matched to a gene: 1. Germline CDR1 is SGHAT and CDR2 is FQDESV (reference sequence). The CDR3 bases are TGTGCCAGCAGCTTAGCGGGGACTAGCAGCACAGATACGCAGTATTTT. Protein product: CASSLAGTSSTDTQYF.

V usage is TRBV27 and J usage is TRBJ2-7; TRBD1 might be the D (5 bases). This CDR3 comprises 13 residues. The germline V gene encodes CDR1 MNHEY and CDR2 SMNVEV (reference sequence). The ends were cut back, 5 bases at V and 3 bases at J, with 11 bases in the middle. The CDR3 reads CASSPQALYEQYF. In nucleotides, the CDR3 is TGTGCCAGCAGTCCACAGGCACTCTACGAGCAGTACTTC.

DNA for the CDR3: TGTGCCACCCGCGGGGGGAACACTGAAGCTTTCTTT. Its protein is CATRGGNTEAFF. This chain connects TRBV19 to TRBJ1-1; a possible D gene is TRBD1 (5 bases). Germline values: CDR1 LNHDA, CDR2 SQIVND (reference sequence). This CDR3 comprises 12 residues. V lost 10 bases and J 1 base, leaving 10 bases between the germline ends.

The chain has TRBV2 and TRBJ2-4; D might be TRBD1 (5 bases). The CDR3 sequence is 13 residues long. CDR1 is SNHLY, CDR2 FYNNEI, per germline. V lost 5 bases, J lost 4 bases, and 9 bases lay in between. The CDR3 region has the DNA TGTGCCAGCAGTCCCGCAGGGAAAAACATTCAGTACTTC. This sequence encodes CASSPAGKNIQYF.

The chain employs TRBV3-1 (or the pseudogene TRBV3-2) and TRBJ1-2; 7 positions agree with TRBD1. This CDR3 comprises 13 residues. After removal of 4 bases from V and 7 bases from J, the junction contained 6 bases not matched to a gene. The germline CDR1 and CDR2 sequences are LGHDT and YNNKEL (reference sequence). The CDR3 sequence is CASSLQGIRGYTF. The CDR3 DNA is TGTGCCAGCAGCCTACAGGGGATCCGTGGCTACACCTTC.

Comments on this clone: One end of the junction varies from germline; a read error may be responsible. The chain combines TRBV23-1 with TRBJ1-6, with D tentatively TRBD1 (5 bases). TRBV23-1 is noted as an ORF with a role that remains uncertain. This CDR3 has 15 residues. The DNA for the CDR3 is TGCGCCAGCGGTCAGGTAGCAGGGCAGAATTCACCCCTCCACTTT. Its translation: CASGQVAGQNSPLHF.

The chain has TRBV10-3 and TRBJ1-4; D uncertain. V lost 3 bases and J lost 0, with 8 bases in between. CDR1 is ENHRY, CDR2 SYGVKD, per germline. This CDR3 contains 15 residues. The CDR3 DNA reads TGTGCCATCAGTGAAGCGGACTCAACTAATGAAAAACTGTTTTTT. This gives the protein CAISEADSTNEKLFF.

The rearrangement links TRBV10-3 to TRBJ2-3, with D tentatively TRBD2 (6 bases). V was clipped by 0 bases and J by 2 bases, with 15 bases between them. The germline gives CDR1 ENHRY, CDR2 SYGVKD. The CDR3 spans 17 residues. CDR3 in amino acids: CAISESLGGTATDTQYF. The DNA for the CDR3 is TGTGCCATCAGTGAGTCTTTAGGCGGGACTGCCACAGATACGCAGTATTTT.

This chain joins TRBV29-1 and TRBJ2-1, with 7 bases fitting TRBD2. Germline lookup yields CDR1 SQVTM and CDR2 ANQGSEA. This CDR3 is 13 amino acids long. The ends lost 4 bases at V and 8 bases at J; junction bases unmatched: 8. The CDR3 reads CSVGGGVRYEQFF. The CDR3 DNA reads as TGCAGCGTTGGCGGGGGAGTTAGGTATGAGCAGTTCTTC.

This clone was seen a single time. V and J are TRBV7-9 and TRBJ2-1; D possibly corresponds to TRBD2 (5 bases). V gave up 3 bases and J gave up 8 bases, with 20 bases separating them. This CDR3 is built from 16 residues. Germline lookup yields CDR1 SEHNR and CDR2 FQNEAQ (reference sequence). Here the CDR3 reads CASSFDRFGGRYEQFF. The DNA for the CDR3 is TGTGCCAGCAGCTTCGATCGGTTTGGCGGGCGGTATGAGCAGTTCTTC. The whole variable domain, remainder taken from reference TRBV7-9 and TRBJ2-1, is DTGVSQNPRHKITKRGQNVTFRCDPISEHNRLYWYRQTLGQGPEFLTYFQNEAQLEKSRLLSDRFSAERPKGSFSTLEIQRTEQGDSAMYLCASSFDRFGGRYEQFFGPGTRLTVL.